The clone carrying this T cell receptor (beta chain) turned up a few times. As originally analysed: Amplified reference gene primers provided the basis for estimating nucleated cell counts. Sequenced by immunoSEQ multiplex PCR; TCRdb stores in-frame clones only, minus some. V and J calls and clone size are as listed in that table; D and trimming were resolved from the DNA. The profile shows 95,000 to 150,000 clones, around 80% of them singletons. The sample belongs to a study of blood T cell repertoires in COVID-19. Germline V gene lookup returns CDR1 SQVTM and CDR2 ANQGSEA. CDR3 length: 16 amino acids. V lost 3 bases, J lost 0 bases, and 17 bases lay in between.

The sequence came from a man younger than 45 with COVID-19, enrolled during active disease. The sequenced sample was peripheral blood. The chain is built from TRBV29-1 and TRBJ1-2, with D possibly being TRBD1 (5 bases). The CDR3 reads CSVDGATGLANYGYTF. CDR3 sequence (DNA): TGCAGCGTTGATGGGGCCACAGGACTAGCTAACTATGGCTACACCTTC.